In this sample, the clone carrying this T cell receptor beta chain turned up many times. Its matching antigen is unknown. This sample stems from a study of T cells after posttransplantation cyclophosphamide. The CDR3 spans 15 residues. The germline gives CDR1 MNHEY, CDR2 SMNVEV (reference sequence). The V end was cut by 6 bases, the J end by 3 bases, with 16 bases between. Profiled with immunoSEQ multiplex PCR; TCRdb holds only in-frame clones, not every one. The sample shows tens of thousands of clones, none of them appearing just once. Study results and caveats: Donor-recipient repertoire similarity was low at 1-2 months, rising over year one. TRB clonality was highly associated with recipient CMV seropositivity and reactivation.

This receptor was taken from a man aged 40-50 years in good health, CMV-negative, and a related stem cell transplant donor. The genes are TRBV27 and TRBJ2-3; perhaps TRBD1 as D (6 bases). The sample taken for sequencing was PBMCs. The CDR3 loop is CASSYKLTGTDTQYF. The CDR3, as DNA: TGTGCCAGCAGCTATAAACTTACAGGGACAGATACGCAGTATTTT.